The rows below give T cell receptor beta chains drawn from one sample of a study of metastatic and nonmetastatic thyroid tumors. TCRdb reanalyzed the PCR reads with MiXCR. The sample has about 93,000 clones; about 13% are singletons. The specimen was blood. All receptors derive from a female donor with papillary thyroid cancer or a benign thyroid nodule (not recorded which). Some clones in this sample may be carry-over from other donors' samples. Each CDR3 is given without its conserved first and last residue.

>TRBV20-1|TRBJ2-5
SARELGTAETQY
>TRBV7-2|TRBJ1-1
ASSSTPSGSEAF
>TRBV20-1|TRBJ2-7
SASRGQGIFYEQY
>TRBV20-1|TRBJ2-3
SVLADTDTQY
>TRBV5-4|TRBJ1-1
ASSRPTGGVNTEAF
>TRBV5-6|TRBJ1-5
ASSLYGGQIEQPQH
>TRBV7-9|TRBJ2-1
ASSLLASSERGNEQF
>TRBV28|TRBJ2-7
ATKLGMGDYEQY
>TRBV6-9|TRBJ2-3
ASSPGRLGQRFRGTDTQY
>TRBV10-3|TRBJ2-2
AIRGGRGFNTGELF
>TRBV12-3/TRBV12-4|TRBJ2-3
ASRHQRASSTDTQY
>TRBV20-1|TRBJ2-3
SARTAGVRTDTQY
>TRBV4-1|TRBJ2-1
ASSPTSVRNEQF
>TRBV7-9|TRBJ2-1
ASSPPGGQEYNEQF
>TRBV18|TRBJ2-4
ASSRGGASENIQY
>TRBV7-9|TRBJ2-7
ASRMDSSYEQY
>TRBV5-1|TRBJ2-2
ASKGLAGGTGELF
>TRBV12-3/TRBV12-4|TRBJ2-2
ASSFWAPSTGELF
>TRBV5-6|TRBJ2-2
ASSRRVLAGGIGELF
>TRBV12-3/TRBV12-4|TRBJ2-7
ASSLIGQDNEQY
>TRBV5-6|TRBJ1-1
ASMTGGNTEAF
>TRBV30|TRBJ1-4
AWSSTSTTNEKLF
>TRBV5-6|TRBJ2-7
ASSSIQYRQPSSYEQY
>TRBV19|TRBJ2-5
ASSIVLRGQETQY
>TRBV27|TRBJ1-2
ASSPTPTGSYT
>TRBV7-2|TRBJ1-1
ASSLVGRANTEAF
>TRBV20-1|TRBJ2-7
SARGGGEHGVYEQY
>TRBV9|TRBJ2-7
ASSVGLAYEQY
>TRBV4-1|TRBJ2-7
ASSQERPTYEQY
>TRBV14|TRBJ2-7
ASSQLTGSRQY
>TRBV6-2/TRBV6-3|TRBJ1-4
ASREGGASEKLF
>TRBV6-2/TRBV6-3|TRBJ2-2
ASTGELF
>TRBV5-1|TRBJ2-1
ASSLDYSAGRSSYNEQF
>TRBV2|TRBJ1-2
ASSERGWRFGYT